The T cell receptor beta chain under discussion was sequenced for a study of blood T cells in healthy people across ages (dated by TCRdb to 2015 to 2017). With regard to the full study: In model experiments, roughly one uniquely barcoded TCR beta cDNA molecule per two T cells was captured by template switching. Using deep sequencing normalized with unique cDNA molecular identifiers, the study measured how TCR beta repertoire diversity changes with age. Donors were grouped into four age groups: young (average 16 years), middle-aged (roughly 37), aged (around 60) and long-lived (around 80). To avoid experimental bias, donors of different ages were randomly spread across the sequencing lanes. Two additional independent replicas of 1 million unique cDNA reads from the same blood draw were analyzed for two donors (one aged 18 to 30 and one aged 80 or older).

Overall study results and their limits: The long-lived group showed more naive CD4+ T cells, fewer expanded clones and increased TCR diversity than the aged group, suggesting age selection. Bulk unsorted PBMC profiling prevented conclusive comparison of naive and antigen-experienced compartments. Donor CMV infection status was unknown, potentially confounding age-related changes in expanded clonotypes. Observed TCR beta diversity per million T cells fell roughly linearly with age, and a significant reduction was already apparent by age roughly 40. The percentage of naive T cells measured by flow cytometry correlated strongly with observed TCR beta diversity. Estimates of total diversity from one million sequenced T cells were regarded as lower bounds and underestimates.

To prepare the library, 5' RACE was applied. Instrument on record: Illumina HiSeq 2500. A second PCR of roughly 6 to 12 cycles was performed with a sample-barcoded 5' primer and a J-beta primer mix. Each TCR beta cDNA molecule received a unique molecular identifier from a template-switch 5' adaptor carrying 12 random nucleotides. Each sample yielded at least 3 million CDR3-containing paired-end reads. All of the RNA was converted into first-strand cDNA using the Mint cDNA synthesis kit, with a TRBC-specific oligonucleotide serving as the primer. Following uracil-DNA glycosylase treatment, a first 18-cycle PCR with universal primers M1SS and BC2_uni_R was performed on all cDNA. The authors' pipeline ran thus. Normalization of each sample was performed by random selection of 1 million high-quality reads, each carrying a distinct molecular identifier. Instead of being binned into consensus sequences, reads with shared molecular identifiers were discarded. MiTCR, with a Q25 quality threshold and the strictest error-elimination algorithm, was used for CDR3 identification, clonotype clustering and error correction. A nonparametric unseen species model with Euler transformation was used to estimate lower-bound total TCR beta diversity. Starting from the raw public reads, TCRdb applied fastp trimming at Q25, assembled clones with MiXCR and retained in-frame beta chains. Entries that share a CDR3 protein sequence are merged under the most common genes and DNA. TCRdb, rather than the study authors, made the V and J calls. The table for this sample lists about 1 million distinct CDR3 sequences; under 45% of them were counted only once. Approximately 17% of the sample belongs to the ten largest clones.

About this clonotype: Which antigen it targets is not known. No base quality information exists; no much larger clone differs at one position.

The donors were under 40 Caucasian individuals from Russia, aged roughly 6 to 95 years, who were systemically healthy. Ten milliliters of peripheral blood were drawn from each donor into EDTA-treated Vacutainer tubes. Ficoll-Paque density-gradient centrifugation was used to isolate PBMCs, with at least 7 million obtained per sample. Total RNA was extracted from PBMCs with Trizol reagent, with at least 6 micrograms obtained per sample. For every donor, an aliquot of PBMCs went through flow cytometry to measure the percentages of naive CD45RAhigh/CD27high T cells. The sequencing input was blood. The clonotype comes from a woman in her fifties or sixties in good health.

The nucleotide sequence reads TGCGCCAGCAGCACGGACAGATCCTACAATGAGCAGTTCTTC. The translation is CASSTDRSYNEQFF. Recombination joined TRBV5-1 with TRBJ2-1, with a weak D call of TRBD1 (6 bases match). CDR1 and CDR2 are drawn from the germline V gene: SGHRS, YFSETQ. Trimming costs V 4 bases and J 1 base, and their ends lie 9 bases apart. From the cysteine through the phenylalanine, the CDR3 covers 14 amino acids. Solely the CDR3 DNA is kept, with 42 bases framed from the first base.